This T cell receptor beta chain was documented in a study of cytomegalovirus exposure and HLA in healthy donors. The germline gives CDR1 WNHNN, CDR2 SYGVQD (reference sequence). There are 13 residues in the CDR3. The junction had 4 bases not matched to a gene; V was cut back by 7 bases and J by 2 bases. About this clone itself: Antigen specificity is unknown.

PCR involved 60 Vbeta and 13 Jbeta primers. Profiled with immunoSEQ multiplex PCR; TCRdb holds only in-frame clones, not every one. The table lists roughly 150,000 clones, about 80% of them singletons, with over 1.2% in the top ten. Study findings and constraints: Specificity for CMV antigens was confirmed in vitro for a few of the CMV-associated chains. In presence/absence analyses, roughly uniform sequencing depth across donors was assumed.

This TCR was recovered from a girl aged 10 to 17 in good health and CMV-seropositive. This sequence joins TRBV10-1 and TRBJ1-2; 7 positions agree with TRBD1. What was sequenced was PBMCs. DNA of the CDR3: TGCGCCAGCAAGGGACAGAAAAACTATGGCTACACCTTC. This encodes CASKGQKNYGYTF.